Presented here are 2 T cell receptor beta chains from one specimen sequenced in a study of cytomegalovirus exposure and HLA in healthy donors. PCR primers comprised 60 Vbeta and 13 Jbeta primers. Here immunoSEQ multiplex PCR was the method, and the copy in TCRdb shows in-frame clones only, minus some. The data contain 120,000 or so clones, 15% to 17% of them seen just once; the ten biggest clones take up 1.9%. Material for sequencing was PBMCs. The origin of the receptors is a woman aged 18 to 35 in good health and CMV-seronegative.

The chain carries TRBV6-5 and TRBJ1-3; 8 positions agree with TRBD1. The CDR3 sequence is 15 residues long. The V gene end was trimmed by 2 bases and the J gene end by 2 bases; junction bases not matched to a gene: 2. Germline-derived CDR1 and CDR2 are MNHEY and SVGAGI. The CDR3 spells CASSYDRGTGNTIYF. CDR3 nucleotides: TGTGCCAGCAGTTACGACAGGGGCACTGGAAACACCATATATTTT.

This sequence joins TRBV6-1 and TRBJ2-5, with D tentatively TRBD1 (5 bases). Trimming took 6 bases from V and 0 from J, leaving 8 bases between them. The germline CDR1 and CDR2 sequences are MNHNS and SASEGT. This CDR3 spans 13 amino acids. DNA of the CDR3: TGTGCCAGCAGCCGACAGAACCAAGAGACCCAGTACTTC. It translates to CASSRQNQETQYF.